This TCR beta chain emerged from a study of shared clonotypes between healthy human individuals. Trimming removed 4 bases at V and 6 bases at J, with 5 bases between. The germline gives CDR1 ENHRY, CDR2 SYGVKD. The CDR3 covers 11 residues. As regards this clone: This same CDR3 is encoded by further DNA sequences in the sample.

The method was immunoSEQ multiplex PCR; TCRdb's version includes in-frame clones alone and lacks a portion of them. The sample lists about 980,000 clones, around 80% occurring once. Sequencing used memory CD4+ T cells sorted from blood. This sample's subset: CD45RA-negative fraction. This TCR was sampled from a man in his late teens or twenties in good health. The chain is built from TRBV10-3 and TRBJ2-3, with D uncertain. The CDR3, as DNA: TGTGCCATCAGTGTGGGTGATACGCAGTATTTT. This gives the protein CAISVGDTQYF.